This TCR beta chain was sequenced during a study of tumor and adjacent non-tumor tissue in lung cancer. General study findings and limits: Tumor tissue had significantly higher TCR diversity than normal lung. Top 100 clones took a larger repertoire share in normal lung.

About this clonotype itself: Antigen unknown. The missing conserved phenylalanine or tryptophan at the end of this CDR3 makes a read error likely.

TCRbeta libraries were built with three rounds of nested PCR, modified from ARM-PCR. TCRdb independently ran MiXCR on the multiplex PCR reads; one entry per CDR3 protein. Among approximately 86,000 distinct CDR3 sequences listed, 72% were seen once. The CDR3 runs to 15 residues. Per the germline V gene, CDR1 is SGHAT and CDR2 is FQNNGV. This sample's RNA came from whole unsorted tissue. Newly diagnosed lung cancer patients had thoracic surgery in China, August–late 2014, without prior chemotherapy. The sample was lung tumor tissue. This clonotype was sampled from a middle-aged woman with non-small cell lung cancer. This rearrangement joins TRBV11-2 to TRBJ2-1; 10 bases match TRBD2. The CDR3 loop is CASSLDPSGGVEQFS. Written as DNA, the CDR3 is TGTGCCAGCAGCCTAGATCCCAGCGGGGGGGTTGAGCAGTTCTCC.